This T cell receptor beta chain was retrieved from a study of T cells in Graves' hyperthyroidism and ophthalmopathy. Amplification yielded TCR beta CDR3 regions, with RNA transcripts as the source. Researchers ran a first-round RT-PCR on the TCR CDR3 using the HTBI primer set. From the multiplex PCR reads, TCRdb called clonotypes with MiXCR, one entry per CDR3 protein. The repertoire has fewer than 750,000 distinct CDR3 sequences, approximately 14% of them found once; the top ten carry 3.5% to 4.5%. Findings of the study overall: The model's output predicted ophthalmopathy at a median of about 6.5 months prior to onset.

V was clipped by 5 bases and J by 4 bases; unmatched bases: 7. The CDR3 has 14 amino acids. Germline V CDR1 and CDR2: LNHDA, SQIVND (reference sequence). In its sample, this clonotype was seen many times. Its antigen remains unknown. The V call is TRBV19, the J call TRBJ1-1, with 7 nucleotides matching TRBD1. This receptor was taken from a middle-aged woman with Graves' ophthalmopathy. Input material: blood. CDR3 loop: CASSFTAGGTEAFF. In DNA form, the CDR3 reads TGTGCCAGTAGTTTCACTGCAGGGGGCACTGAAGCTTTCTTT.